The 12 T cell receptor beta chains listed next were all sequenced from one sample in a study of T cells of healthy individuals. Each CDR3 protein is one row after TCRdb ran MiXCR on the 5' RACE reads. This table holds about 53,000 distinct CDR3 sequences, about 14% found once. Every receptor here comes from a human donor in good health.

V usage is TRBV7-2 and J usage is TRBJ1-1; D gene ambiguous. V shed 1 base and J shed 0 bases, with 9 bases lying between them. Per the germline V gene, CDR1 is SGHTA and CDR2 is FQGNSA. The CDR3 length is 15 residues. CDR3 protein: CASSLGLGMNTEAFF. The CDR3 nucleotides are TGTGCCAGCAGCTTAGGGTTAGGGATGAACACTGAAGCTTTCTTT.

This clonotype was observed many times. The rearrangement links TRBV20-1 to TRBJ2-7; TRBD2 matches at 11 bases. Losses at the gene ends were 5 bases for V and 2 bases for J; bases not matched to a gene: 5. The CDR3 is 14 residues long. The germline V gene has CDR1 DFQATT and CDR2 SNEGSKA (reference sequence). Written as DNA, the CDR3 is TGCAGTGCTCTACTAGCGGGAGCTGCCTACGAGCAGTACTTC. Translated: CSALLAGAAYEQYF.

Sample share makes this clonotype medium-sized (0.01 to 0.1%). The rearrangement uses TRBV7-9 and TRBJ2-1; 8 bases match TRBD2. The J segment lost 8 bases and the V segment lost 5 bases, leaving 8 bases of the junction unmatched. Germline CDR1 reads SEHNR; CDR2 reads FQNEAQ (reference sequence). The CDR3 is made up of 14 amino acids. CDR3 nucleotides: TGTGCCAGCAGCCCGGCGGGGGGTCGGGATGAGCAGTTCTTC. This gives the protein CASSPAGGRDEQFF. The entire variable domain, with the rest obtained from reference TRBV7-9 and TRBJ2-1, is as follows: DTGVSQNPRHKITKRGQNVTFRCDPISEHNRLYWYRQTLGQGPEFLTYFQNEAQLEKSRLLSDRFSAERPKGSFSTLEIQRTEQGDSAMYLCASSPAGGRDEQFFGPGTRLTVL.

In its sample, this clonotype was seen a few times. The rearrangement uses TRBV5-6 and TRBJ1-2; D is ambiguous. The CDR3 is 12 residues long. Trimming left V 5 bases short and J 8 bases short, with 13 bases between. Germline V gene data show CDR1 as SGHDT and CDR2 as YYEEEE. CDR3 region: CASRSPTGGYTF. Written as DNA, the CDR3 is TGTGCCAGCAGATCTCCGACGGGCGGCTACACCTTC.

The rearrangement links TRBV7-2 to TRBJ2-2; 12 positions agree with TRBD2. CDR3 length equals 16 residues. CDR1 is SGHTA and CDR2 is FQGNSA in the germline V gene. V was pared by 1 base and J by 7 bases, with 4 bases of the junction left unmatched. The CDR3, as DNA: TGTGCCAGCAGCTTAGACCCGGGACTAGCGGGCGGGGAGCTGTTTTTT. Translating gives CASSLDPGLAGGELFF.

This clonotype was seen a handful of times. The chain carries TRBV6-6 and TRBJ2-3, with 7 nucleotides matching TRBD2. CDR1 MNHNY and CDR2 SVGAGI come from the germline V gene (reference sequence). V lost 8 bases to trimming and J lost 6 bases; unmatched junction nucleotides: 11. The CDR3 runs to 14 residues. The CDR3 here is CASGGGYGGDTQYF. In nucleotides, the CDR3 is TGTGCCAGCGGGGGGGGTTACGGAGGGGATACGCAGTATTTT.

This clonotype was found many times. The J gene is TRBJ2-5, the V gene TRBV20-1; a possible D gene is TRBD2 (6 bases). Per germline, CDR1 DFQATT and CDR2 SNEGSKA (reference sequence). The CDR3 consists of 14 residues. V lost 0 bases, J lost 3 bases, and 11 bases lay in between. The CDR3 spells CSARDRRGKETQYF. The DNA of the CDR3 is TGCAGTGCTAGAGATCGGAGGGGCAAAGAGACCCAGTACTTC.

This clonotype appeared many times. This rearrangement joins TRBV7-2 to TRBJ2-3, with D perhaps TRBD1 or TRBD2 (5 bases each). CDR3 size: 15 residues. CDR1 and CDR2 from the germline V gene are SGHTA and FQGNSA. V was clipped by 5 bases and J by 0 bases, with 12 bases between them. The CDR3 protein is CASSPRGPSTDTQYF. CDR3 coding DNA: TGTGCCAGCAGCCCTAGGGGACCTAGCACAGATACGCAGTATTTT.

This clonotype was counted at least ten times. The CDR3 DNA follows: TGTGCCAGCAGCCCCCTAGCGGGAGGGGGTGAGCAGTTCTTC. Translation gives CASSPLAGGGEQFF. The V call is TRBV7-2, the J call TRBJ2-1; the match to TRBD2 covers 12 bases. The CDR3 length is 14 residues. V was pared by 5 bases and J by 9 bases, with 5 bases of the junction left unmatched. Germline CDR1 is SGHTA and CDR2 is FQGNSA.

This clonotype was observed at least ten times. The chain couples TRBV7-9 to TRBJ2-7; 7 nucleotides agree with TRBD1. The CDR3 has 12 residues. Trimming at V came to 6 bases and at J to 7 bases, leaving 6 bases not matched to a gene. Per germline, CDR1 SEHNR and CDR2 FQNEAQ (reference sequence). The CDR3 is CASSIRGLEQYF. The CDR3 DNA reads TGTGCCAGCAGTATCAGGGGGTTAGAGCAGTACTTC.

This clonotype was counted a few times. J is TRBJ1-5 and V is TRBV7-2, with a possible D match to TRBD1 (5 bases). CDR3 length equals 13 residues. Germline V gives CDR1 SGHTA, CDR2 FQGNSA. Trimming removed 7 bases at V and 4 bases at J, with 11 bases between. The CDR3 reads CASNRQLNQPQHF. The CDR3 region has the DNA TGTGCCAGCAACAGACAGCTAAATCAGCCCCAGCATTTT.

The table lists this clonotype with a few counts. The chain recombines TRBV19 with TRBJ2-6; D gene unclear. The CDR3 extends over 16 amino acids. With 7 bases removed from V and 0 bases from J, the gap between germline ends came to 13 bases. CDR1 LNHDA and CDR2 SQIVND come from the germline V gene (reference sequence). This chain's CDR3 is CASMLDGYSGANVLTF. In DNA form, the CDR3 reads TGTGCCAGTATGTTGGACGGGTACTCTGGGGCCAACGTCCTGACTTTC.